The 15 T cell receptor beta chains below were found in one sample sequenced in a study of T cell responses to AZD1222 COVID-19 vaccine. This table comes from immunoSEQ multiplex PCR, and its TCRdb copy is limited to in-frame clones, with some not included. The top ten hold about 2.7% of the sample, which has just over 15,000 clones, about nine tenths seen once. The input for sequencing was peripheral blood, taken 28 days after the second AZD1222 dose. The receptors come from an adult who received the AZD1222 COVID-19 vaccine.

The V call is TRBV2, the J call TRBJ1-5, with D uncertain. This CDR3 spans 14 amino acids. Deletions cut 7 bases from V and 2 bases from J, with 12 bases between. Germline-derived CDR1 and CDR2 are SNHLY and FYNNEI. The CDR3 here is CASKGGFGNQPQHF. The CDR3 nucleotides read TGTGCCAGCAAGGGAGGATTTGGCAATCAGCCCCAGCATTTT.

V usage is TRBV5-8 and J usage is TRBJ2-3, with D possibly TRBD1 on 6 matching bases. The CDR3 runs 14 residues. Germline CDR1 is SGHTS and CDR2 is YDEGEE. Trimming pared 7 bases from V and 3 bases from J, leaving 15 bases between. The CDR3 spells CASPWNRVTDTQYF. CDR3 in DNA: TGTGCCAGCCCATGGAACAGGGTAACAGATACGCAGTATTTT.

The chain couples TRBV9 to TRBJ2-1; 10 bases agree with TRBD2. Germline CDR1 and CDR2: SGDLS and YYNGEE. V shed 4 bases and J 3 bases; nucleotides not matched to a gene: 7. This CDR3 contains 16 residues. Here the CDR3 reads CASSKTSGQNYNEQFF. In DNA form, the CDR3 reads TGTGCCAGCAGCAAGACTAGCGGGCAAAACTACAATGAGCAGTTCTTC.

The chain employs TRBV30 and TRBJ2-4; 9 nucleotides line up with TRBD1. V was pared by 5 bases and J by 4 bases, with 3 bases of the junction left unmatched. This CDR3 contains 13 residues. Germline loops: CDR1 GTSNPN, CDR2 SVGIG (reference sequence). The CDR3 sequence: CAWGGQGKNIQYF. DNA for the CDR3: TGTGCCTGGGGAGGACAGGGGAAAAACATTCAGTACTTC.

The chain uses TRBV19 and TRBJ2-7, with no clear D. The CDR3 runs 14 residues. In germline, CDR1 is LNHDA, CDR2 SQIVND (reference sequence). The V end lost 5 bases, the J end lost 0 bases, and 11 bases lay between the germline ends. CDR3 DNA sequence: TGTGCCAGTAGTGCCGGCCTAGACTCCTACGAGCAGTACTTC. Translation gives CASSAGLDSYEQYF.

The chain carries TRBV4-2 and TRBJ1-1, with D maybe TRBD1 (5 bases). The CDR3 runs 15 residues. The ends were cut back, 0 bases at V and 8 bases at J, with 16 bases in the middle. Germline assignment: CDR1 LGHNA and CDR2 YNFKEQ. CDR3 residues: CASSQEKGIWREAFF. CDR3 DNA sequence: TGTGCCAGCAGCCAAGAAAAGGGGATTTGGAGAGAAGCTTTCTTT.

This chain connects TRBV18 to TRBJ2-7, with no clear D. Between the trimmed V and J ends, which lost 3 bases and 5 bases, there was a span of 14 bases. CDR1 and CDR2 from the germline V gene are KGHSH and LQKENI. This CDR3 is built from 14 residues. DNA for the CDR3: TGTGCCAGCTCACCCGCTACCAGTTCCGACGAGCAGTACTTC. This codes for CASSPATSSDEQYF.

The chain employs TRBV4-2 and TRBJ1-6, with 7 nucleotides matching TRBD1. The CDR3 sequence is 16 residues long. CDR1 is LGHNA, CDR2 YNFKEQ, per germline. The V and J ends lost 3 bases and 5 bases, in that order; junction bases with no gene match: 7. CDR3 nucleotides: TGTGCCAGCAGCCACCCGGACAGGAGGGATAATTCACCCCTCCACTTT. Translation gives CASSHPDRRDNSPLHF.

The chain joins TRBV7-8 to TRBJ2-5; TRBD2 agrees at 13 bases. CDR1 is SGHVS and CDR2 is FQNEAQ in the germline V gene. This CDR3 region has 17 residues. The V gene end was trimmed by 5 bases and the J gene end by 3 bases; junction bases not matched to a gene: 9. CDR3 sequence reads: CASSGGLAGWGEETQYF. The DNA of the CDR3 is TGTGCCAGCAGCGGGGGACTAGCGGGGTGGGGAGAAGAGACCCAGTACTTC.

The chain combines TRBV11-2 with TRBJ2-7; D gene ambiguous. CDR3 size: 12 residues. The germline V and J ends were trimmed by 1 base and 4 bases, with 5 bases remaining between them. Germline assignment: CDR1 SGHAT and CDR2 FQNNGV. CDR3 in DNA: TGTGCCAGCAGCTTAGTAGGATACGAGCAGTACTTC. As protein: CASSLVGYEQYF.

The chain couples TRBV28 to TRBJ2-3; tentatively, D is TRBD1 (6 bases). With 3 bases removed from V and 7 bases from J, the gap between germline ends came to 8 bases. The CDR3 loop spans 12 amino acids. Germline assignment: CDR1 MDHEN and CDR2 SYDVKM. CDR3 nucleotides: TGTGCCAGCAGTTTCCAGGGGTATACGCAGTATTTT. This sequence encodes CASSFQGYTQYF.

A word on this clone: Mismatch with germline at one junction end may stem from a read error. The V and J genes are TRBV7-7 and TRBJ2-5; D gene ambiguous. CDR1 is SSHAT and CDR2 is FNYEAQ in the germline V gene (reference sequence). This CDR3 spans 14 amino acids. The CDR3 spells CASSPSRRPETQYF. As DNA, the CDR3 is TGTGCTAGCAGCCCAAGTAGAAGACCCGAGACCCAGTACTTC.

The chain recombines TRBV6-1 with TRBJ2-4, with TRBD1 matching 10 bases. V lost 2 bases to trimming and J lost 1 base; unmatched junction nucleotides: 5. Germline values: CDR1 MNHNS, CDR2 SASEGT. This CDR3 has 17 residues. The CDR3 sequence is CASSESWTGGAKNIQYF. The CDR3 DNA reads TGTGCCAGCAGTGAATCCTGGACAGGGGGGGCCAAAAACATTCAGTACTTC.

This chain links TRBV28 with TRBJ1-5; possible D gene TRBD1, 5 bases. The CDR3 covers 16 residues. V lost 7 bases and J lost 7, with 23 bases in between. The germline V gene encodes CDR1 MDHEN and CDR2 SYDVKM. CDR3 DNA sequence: TGTGCCAGCAATTGGGGGACGGCGGCTTTTAGACAGCCCCAGCATTTT. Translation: CASNWGTAAFRQPQHF.

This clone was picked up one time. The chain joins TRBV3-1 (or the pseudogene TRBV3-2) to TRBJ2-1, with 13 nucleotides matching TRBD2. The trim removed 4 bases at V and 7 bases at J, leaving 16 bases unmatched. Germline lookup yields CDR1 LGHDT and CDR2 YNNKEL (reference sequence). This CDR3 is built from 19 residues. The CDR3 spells CASSPPFPGLAGNRNEQFF. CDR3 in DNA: TGTGCCAGCAGCCCTCCATTTCCGGGACTAGCGGGAAATCGGAATGAGCAGTTCTTC.